The 29 T cell receptor beta chains below come from one sample, sequenced in a study of cytomegalovirus exposure and HLA in healthy donors listed by TCRdb under 2017. Library creation used the immunoSEQ multiplex PCR assay. The multiplex PCR relied on a mix of 60 forward primers for TCR Vbeta segments and 13 reverse primers for TCR Jbeta segments. TCRdb stores this immuneACCESS table with in-frame sequences only. Part of the clones is absent; in the studies checked, under half of the shortfall reflects unresolved V genes, and no reason is known for the rest. For this sample the table gives 170,000 or so clones, of which 75% to 80% were detected only once. The leading ten clones occupy around 3.1% of the sample. Sequencing was carried out using PBMCs. Every receptor here comes from a woman aged 40-49 years in good health and CMV-seronegative.

The chain recombines TRBV7-6 with TRBJ2-1; unclear D gene. Looked up from germline, CDR1 is SGHVS and CDR2 is FNYEAQ. CDR3 length equals 13 residues. Between the trimmed V and J ends, which lost 5 bases and 5 bases, there was a span of 10 bases. CDR3 DNA: TGTGCCAGCAGCACAACTACAAACAATGAGCAGTTCTTC. It yields the protein CASSTTTNNEQFF.

CDR3 coding DNA: TGCGCCAGCAGCTTGGCCATCGGCGATTTCGGGGCTTTCTTT. Its translation is CASSLAIGDFGAFF. The chain is built from TRBV5-1 and TRBJ1-1; unclear D gene. The CDR3 runs 14 residues. Germline lookup yields CDR1 SGHRS and CDR2 YFSETQ. V lost 0 bases to trimming and J lost 11 bases, with 17 bases between them.

The rearrangement joins TRBV18 to TRBJ1-2; 8 bases map to TRBD1. The CDR3 extends over 15 amino acids. The V and J ends lost 0 bases and 7 bases, in that order; junction bases with no gene match: 7. CDR1 and CDR2 (germline): KGHSH, LQKENI. In DNA, the CDR3 is TGTGCCAGCTCACCACCGGGTACTCAGGGGGCTGGCTACACCTTC. Translation gives CASSPPGTQGAGYTF.

The chain is built from TRBV9 and TRBJ2-7; TRBD2 matches at 7 bases. Germline CDR1 and CDR2: SGDLS and YYNGEE. CDR3 length equals 16 residues. J gave up 6 bases and V 1 base, and 13 bases lay outside the gene matches. CDR3 region: CASSVSPWEGIREQYF. The CDR3 DNA is TGTGCCAGCAGCGTATCTCCCTGGGAGGGGATCCGCGAGCAGTACTTC.

The rearrangement joins TRBV4-1 to TRBJ1-5; unclear D gene. The CDR3 is 18 amino acids. Trimming removed 0 bases from V and 1 base from J, with 16 bases in between. Germline V CDR1 and CDR2: MGHRA, YSYEKL. The CDR3 protein is CASSQERGKGTSNQPQHF. CDR3 nucleotides: TGCGCCAGCAGCCAAGAGAGAGGGAAGGGCACAAGCAATCAGCCCCAGCATTTT.

The rearrangement joins TRBV2 to TRBJ2-1; 11 bases are a match to TRBD2. The CDR3 loop spans 14 amino acids. J was trimmed by 6 bases and V by 6 bases; bases with no gene match: 4. Looked up from germline, CDR1 is SNHLY and CDR2 is FYNNEI. The CDR3 region has the DNA TGTGCCAGCAGGGCCGGGACTAGCGGCAATGAGCAGTTCTTC. Translation gives CASRAGTSGNEQFF.

CDR3: CASNRQGGYEQYF. The CDR3, as DNA: TGTGCCAGCAACCGACAGGGGGGCTACGAGCAGTACTTC. The chain carries TRBV5-4 and TRBJ2-7; 9 bases line up with TRBD1. V lost 6 bases, J lost 3 bases, and 4 bases stayed unmatched. Germline V gene lookup returns CDR1 SGHNT and CDR2 YYREEE (reference sequence). This CDR3 has 13 residues. Together with reference TRBV5-4 and TRBJ2-7, the CDR3 gives the full variable domain: ETGVTQSPTHLIKTRGQQVTLRCSSQSGHNTVSWYQQALGQGPQFIFQYYREEENGRGNFPPRFSGLQFPNYSSELNVNALELDDSALYLCASNRQGGYEQYFGPGTRLTVT.

V gene TRBV27 combines with J gene TRBJ1-2; 11 bases fit TRBD1. The V gene end was trimmed by 6 bases and the J gene end by 8 bases; junction bases not matched to a gene: 8. Germline values: CDR1 MNHEY, CDR2 SMNVEV (reference sequence). There are 14 residues in the CDR3. The CDR3 sequence is CASSFGQGAGGYTF. The CDR3 bases are TGTGCCAGCAGCTTCGGACAGGGGGCGGGCGGCTACACCTTC.

This chain connects TRBV19 to TRBJ1-5, with 7 positions matching TRBD1. CDR3 length: 12 amino acids. Unmatched junction bases numbered 2, after V lost 6 bases and J lost 6 bases. Germline-derived CDR1 and CDR2 are LNHDA and SQIVND (reference sequence). The CDR3, as DNA: TGTGCCAGTAGCACAGGGGTTCAGCCCCAGCATTTT. This codes for CASSTGVQPQHF.

This clone was observed a single time. The chain has TRBV5-6 and TRBJ2-2; D possibly corresponds to TRBD2 (7 bases). The CDR3 is made up of 15 amino acids. V lost 0 bases to trimming and J lost 4 bases, with 10 bases between them. Germline assignment: CDR1 SGHDT and CDR2 YYEEEE. The CDR3 is CASSLDRGATGELFF. The CDR3, as DNA: TGTGCCAGCAGCTTGGATCGGGGGGCCACCGGGGAGCTGTTTTTT.

This chain links TRBV9 with TRBJ2-1; D might be TRBD2 (5 bases). Germline CDR1 and CDR2: SGDLS and YYNGEE. With 0 bases removed from V and 4 bases from J, the gap between germline ends came to 8 bases. The CDR3 is 14 amino acids. CDR3 DNA: TGTGCCAGCAGCGTAGCGTCGGGATACAATGAGCAGTTCTTC. The encoded protein is CASSVASGYNEQFF.

The V and J genes are TRBV18 and TRBJ1-4; 10 positions agree with TRBD1. The germline CDR1 and CDR2 sequences are KGHSH and LQKENI. This CDR3 has 17 residues. Unmatched junction bases numbered 11, after V lost 3 bases and J lost 7 bases. The chain's CDR3 is CASSPPGTGVRGEKLFF. The CDR3 nucleotides read TGTGCCAGCTCACCCCCCGGGACAGGGGTCCGCGGTGAAAAACTGTTTTTT.

This sequence joins TRBV5-4 and TRBJ2-3; 9 bases are shared with TRBD2. From germline, CDR1 is SGHNT and CDR2 YYREEE (reference sequence). The V gene end was trimmed by 2 bases and the J gene end by 2 bases; junction bases not matched to a gene: 9. The CDR3 totals 17 residues. The CDR3 reads CASSLTRGGRLTDTQYF. CDR3 DNA: TGTGCCAGCAGCTTAACGCGGGGGGGCCGTCTCACAGATACGCAGTATTTT.

The V gene is TRBV5-1, the J gene TRBJ1-4; 8 positions match TRBD1. The CDR3 totals 14 residues. Germline trimming cut 4 bases from V and 5 bases from J; bases unmatched to any gene: 4. CDR1 and CDR2 (germline): SGHRS, YFSETQ. The DNA for the CDR3 is TGCGCCAGCAGCGCGGGGGACAGGAATGAAAAACTGTTTTTT. Amino acids: CASSAGDRNEKLFF.

There are a few counts of this clone. The gene calls are TRBV5-6 and TRBJ1-1; maybe TRBD1 (5 bases). Trimming removed 1 base at V and 4 bases at J, with 8 bases between. Germline V gene data show CDR1 as SGHDT and CDR2 as YYEEEE. CDR3 length: 13 amino acids. The CDR3 reads CASSLNGATEAFF. Here the CDR3 DNA reads TGTGCCAGCAGCTTGAATGGGGCCACTGAAGCTTTCTTT.

The CDR3 loop is CASRQGAGELFF. The CDR3 DNA follows: TGTGCCAGCCGCCAGGGGGCCGGGGAGCTGTTTTTT. The V and J genes are TRBV19 and TRBJ2-2; TRBD1 agrees at 7 bases. CDR1 is LNHDA and CDR2 is SQIVND in the germline V gene (reference sequence). V dropped 9 bases and J dropped 6; count of bases not matched to a gene: 4. The CDR3 extends over 12 amino acids.

The chain carries TRBV7-8 and TRBJ2-3; the match to TRBD1 covers 8 bases. CDR1 SGHVS and CDR2 FQNEAQ come from the germline V gene. The ends lost 5 bases at V and 0 bases at J; junction bases unmatched: 4. The CDR3 contains 15 residues. The chain's CDR3 is CASSLRQGSTDTQYF. In DNA form, the CDR3 reads TGTGCCAGCAGCCTAAGACAGGGGAGCACAGATACGCAGTATTTT.

This rearrangement joins TRBV2 to TRBJ1-5; D possibly corresponds to TRBD1 (5 bases). The CDR3 loop spans 15 amino acids. V gave up 5 bases and J gave up 3 bases, with 14 bases separating them. Germline loops: CDR1 SNHLY, CDR2 FYNNEI. The CDR3: CASSIWTSINQPQHF. CDR3 sequence (DNA): TGTGCCAGCAGTATCTGGACATCCATCAATCAGCCCCAGCATTTT.

V usage is TRBV7-9 and J usage is TRBJ2-5; TRBD2 is a possible D gene (5 bases). The V end lost 5 bases, the J end lost 0 bases, and 16 bases lay between the germline ends. The CDR3 has 16 amino acids. Germline CDR1 SEHNR, CDR2 FQNEAQ (reference sequence). The DNA for the CDR3 is TGTGCCAGCAGCGTCGAGGGCGCGGCGTACCAAGAGACCCAGTACTTC. Its protein is CASSVEGAAYQETQYF.

The chain joins TRBV4-1 to TRBJ2-2; D possibly corresponds to TRBD1 (5 bases). Trimming removed 3 bases from V and 3 bases from J, with 20 bases in between. Germline loops: CDR1 MGHRA, CDR2 YSYEKL. The CDR3 covers 18 residues. CDR3 DNA sequence: TGCGCCAGCAGCCAGCGACAGAACGACATTTCTTACACCGGGGAGCTGTTTTTT. Protein: CASSQRQNDISYTGELFF.

This clone appeared a single time. The rearrangement joins TRBV20-1 to TRBJ2-5; a possible D gene is TRBD2 (7 bases). The CDR3 has 11 amino acids. Germline V gene data show CDR1 as DFQATT and CDR2 as SNEGSKA (reference sequence). V gave up 4 bases and J gave up 5 bases, with 8 bases separating them. The CDR3 region is CSAKGGETQYF. The CDR3 DNA reads as TGCAGTGCTAAGGGGGGGGAGACCCAGTACTTC.

This clone was detected only once. The J gene is TRBJ2-7, the V gene TRBV5-1; 11 nucleotides agree with TRBD2. V was pared by 7 bases and J by 3 bases, with 6 bases of the junction left unmatched. This CDR3 has 14 residues. Germline CDR1 SGHRS, CDR2 YFSETQ. CDR3 sequence reads: CASRPLAGGYEQYF. The CDR3 DNA sequence: TGCGCCAGCCGGCCCCTAGCGGGGGGCTACGAGCAGTACTTC. The entire variable domain, with the rest obtained from reference TRBV5-1 and TRBJ2-7, is as follows: KAGVTQTPRYLIKTRGQQVTLSCSPISGHRSVSWYQQTPGQGLQFLFEYFSETQRNKGNFPGRFSGRQFSNSRSEMNVSTLELGDSALYLCASRPLAGGYEQYFGPGTRLTVT.

This chain connects TRBV2 to TRBJ2-7, with TRBD2 matching 10 bases. The germline CDR1 and CDR2 sequences are SNHLY and FYNNEI. V shed 6 bases, J shed 2 bases, and the junction held 4 bases outside the gene matches. This CDR3 contains 14 residues. The chain's CDR3 is CASRGGLAAYEQYF. In DNA form, the CDR3 reads TGTGCCAGCAGGGGAGGACTAGCGGCCTACGAGCAGTACTTC. The full variable domain, with the rest looked up from reference TRBV2 and TRBJ2-7, is EPEVTQTPSHQVTQMGQEVILRCVPISNHLYFYWYRQILGQKVEFLVSFYNNEISEKSEIFDDQFSVERPDGSNFTLKIRSTKLEDSAMYFCASRGGLAAYEQYFGPGTRLTVT.

In the case of this clone: One end of the junction does not line up with germline, which may come from a read error. In the same sample, other DNA sequences code for this CDR3. Here the CDR3 reads CASSISRQASNSPLHF. The CDR3 region has the DNA TGTGCCAGTAGTATTTCCCGACAGGCCTCGAATTCACCCCTCCACTTC. This chain uses TRBV19 with TRBJ1-6; maybe TRBD1 (6 bases). This CDR3 has 16 amino acids. The germline V gene encodes CDR1 LNHDA and CDR2 SQIVND (reference sequence).

CDR3 bases: TGTGCCAGCAGGTGGTTGCGGGAAGAGACCCAGTACTTC. Residues: CASRWLREETQYF. The V and J genes are TRBV2 and TRBJ2-5; D perhaps matches TRBD2 (5 bases). Trimming stripped 6 bases from V and 3 bases from J, with 11 bases between. In germline, CDR1 is SNHLY, CDR2 FYNNEI. CDR3 length: 13 residues.

This clone was seen only a few times. The V call is TRBV2, the J call TRBJ1-1, with a tentative D call TRBD1 (5 bases). Germline-derived CDR1 and CDR2 are SNHLY and FYNNEI. The CDR3 consists of 14 residues. The germline V and J ends were trimmed by 8 bases and 2 bases, with 15 bases remaining between them. The CDR3 protein is CASLERTTNTEAFF. As DNA, the CDR3 is TGTGCCAGCCTAGAGAGGACAACCAACACTGAAGCTTTCTTT.

This chain connects TRBV29-1 to TRBJ2-5, with D possibly TRBD1 on 6 matching bases. CDR1 SQVTM and CDR2 ANQGSEA come from the germline V gene. This CDR3 comprises 11 residues. Trimming cost V 8 bases and J 7 bases, with 14 bases left between them. In nucleotides, the CDR3 is TGCAGCTTTGGGACACTAACGACCCAGTACTTC. Its protein is CSFGTLTTQYF.

This clone was recorded once. The rearrangement links TRBV5-1 to TRBJ1-1, with 7 bases lining up with TRBD1. J lost 1 base, V lost 1 base, and 7 bases had no gene match. The CDR3 has 16 residues. Germline V gene data show CDR1 as SGHRS and CDR2 as YFSETQ. The CDR3: CASSLMGQTGNTEAFF. CDR3 nucleotides: TGCGCCAGCAGCTTGATGGGACAGACAGGGAACACTGAAGCTTTCTTT.

The V gene is TRBV5-1, the J gene TRBJ2-7, with 7 bases fitting TRBD1. Trimming removed 3 bases from V and 6 bases from J; junction bases left unmatched: 6. CDR3 length: 13 residues. The germline gives CDR1 SGHRS, CDR2 YFSETQ. The chain's CDR3 is CASSYGTAGEQYF. As DNA, the CDR3 is TGCGCCAGCAGCTACGGGACAGCTGGCGAGCAGTACTTC. Variable domain in full (rest from reference TRBV5-1 and TRBJ2-7): KAGVTQTPRYLIKTRGQQVTLSCSPISGHRSVSWYQQTPGQGLQFLFEYFSETQRNKGNFPGRFSGRQFSNSRSEMNVSTLELGDSALYLCASSYGTAGEQYFGPGTRLTVT.